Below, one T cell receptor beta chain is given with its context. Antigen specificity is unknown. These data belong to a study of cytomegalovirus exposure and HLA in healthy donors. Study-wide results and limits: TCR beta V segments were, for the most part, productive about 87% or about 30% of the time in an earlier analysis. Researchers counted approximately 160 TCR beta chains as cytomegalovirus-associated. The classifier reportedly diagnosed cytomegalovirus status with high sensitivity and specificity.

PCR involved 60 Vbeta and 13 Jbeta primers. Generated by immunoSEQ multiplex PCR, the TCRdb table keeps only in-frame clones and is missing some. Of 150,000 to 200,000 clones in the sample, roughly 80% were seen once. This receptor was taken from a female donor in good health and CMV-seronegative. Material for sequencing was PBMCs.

CDR3 DNA sequence: TGTGCCAGCAGTTTAGGAGTGCGTGACTATGGCTACACCTTC. Amino acids: CASSLGVRDYGYTF. The V and J genes are TRBV27 and TRBJ1-2; D not certain. The V gene's germline CDR1 is MNHEY and CDR2 SMNVEV (reference sequence). The CDR3 length is 14 residues. V lost 2 bases and J lost 3, with 10 bases in between.